The present T cell receptor beta chain was sequenced within a study of cytomegalovirus exposure and HLA in healthy donors. CDR3 length: 15 residues. V dropped 9 bases and J dropped 2; count of bases not matched to a gene: 8. Germline assignment: CDR1 MDHEN and CDR2 SYDVKM. Vbeta (60) and Jbeta (13) primers were used in the PCR. Profiled with immunoSEQ multiplex PCR; TCRdb holds only in-frame clones, not every one. The repertoire holds over 150,000 clones, with 80% as singletons. This TCR was recovered from a woman aged 50 to 60 in good health and CMV-seronegative. What was sequenced was PBMCs. The chain combines TRBV28 with TRBJ2-1; 9 bases map to TRBD2. The CDR3 DNA sequence: TGTGCCAGTGCCGGGACTAGCCTAACCTACAATGAGCAGTTCTTC. It yields the protein CASAGTSLTYNEQFF.